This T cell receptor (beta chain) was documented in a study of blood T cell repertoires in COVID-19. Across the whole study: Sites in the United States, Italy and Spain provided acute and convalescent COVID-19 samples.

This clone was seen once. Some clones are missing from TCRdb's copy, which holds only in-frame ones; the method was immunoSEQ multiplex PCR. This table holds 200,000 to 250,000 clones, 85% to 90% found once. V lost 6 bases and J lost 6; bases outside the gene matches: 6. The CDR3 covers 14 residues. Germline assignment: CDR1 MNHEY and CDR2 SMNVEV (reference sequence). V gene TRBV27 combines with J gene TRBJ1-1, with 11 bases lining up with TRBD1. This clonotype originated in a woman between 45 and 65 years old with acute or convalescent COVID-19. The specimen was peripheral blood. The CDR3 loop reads CASRDGQGASEAFF. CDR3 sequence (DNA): TGTGCCAGCAGGGATGGACAGGGGGCTTCTGAAGCTTTCTTT.